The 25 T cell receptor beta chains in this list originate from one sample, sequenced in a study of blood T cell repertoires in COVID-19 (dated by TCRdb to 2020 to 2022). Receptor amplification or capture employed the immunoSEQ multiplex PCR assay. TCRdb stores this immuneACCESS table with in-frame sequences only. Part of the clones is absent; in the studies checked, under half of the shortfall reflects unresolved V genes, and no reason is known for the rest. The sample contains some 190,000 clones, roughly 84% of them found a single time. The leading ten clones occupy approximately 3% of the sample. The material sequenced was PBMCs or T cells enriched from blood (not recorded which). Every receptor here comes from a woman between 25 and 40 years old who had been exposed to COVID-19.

CDR3 amino acids: CASSQSRGFDYEQYF. The CDR3 nucleotides are TGTGCCAGCAGCCAATCAAGGGGATTTGATTACGAGCAGTACTTC. The J gene is TRBJ2-7, the V gene TRBV3-1 (or the pseudogene TRBV3-2), with D tentatively TRBD1 (5 bases). CDR1 and CDR2 from the germline V gene are LGHDT and YNNKEL (reference sequence). CDR3 length equals 15 residues. V shed 2 bases and J shed 4 bases, with 15 bases lying between them.

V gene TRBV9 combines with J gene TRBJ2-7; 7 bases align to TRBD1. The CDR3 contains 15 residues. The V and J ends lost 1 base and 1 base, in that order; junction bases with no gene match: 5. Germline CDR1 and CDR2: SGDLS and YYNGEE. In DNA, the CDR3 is TGTGCCAGCAGCGTAACCTCGACAGGGTCCTACGAGCAGTACTTC. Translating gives CASSVTSTGSYEQYF.

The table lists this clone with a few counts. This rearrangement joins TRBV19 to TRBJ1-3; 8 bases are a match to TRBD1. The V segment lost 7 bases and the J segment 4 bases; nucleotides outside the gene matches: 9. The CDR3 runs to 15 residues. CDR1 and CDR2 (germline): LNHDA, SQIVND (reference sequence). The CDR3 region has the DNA TGTGCCAGTACCATAACCGGGACAGGAGGAAACACCATATATTTT. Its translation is CASTITGTGGNTIYF.

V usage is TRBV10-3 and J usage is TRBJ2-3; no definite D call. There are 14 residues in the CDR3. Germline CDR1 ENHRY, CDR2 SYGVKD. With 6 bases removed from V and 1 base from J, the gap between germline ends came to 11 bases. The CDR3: CAISASQGTDTQYF. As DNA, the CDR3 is TGTGCCATCAGCGCCAGTCAAGGCACAGATACGCAGTATTTT.

The CDR3 DNA sequence: TGTGCCAGCAGCGGCTCAGCGGGGGGGCTGAGGACCGGGGAGCTGTTTTTT. Its translation: CASSGSAGGLRTGELFF. V usage is TRBV9 and J usage is TRBJ2-2, with 10 nucleotides matching TRBD2. In germline, CDR1 is SGDLS, CDR2 YYNGEE. Trimming took 3 bases from V and 5 from J; bases not matched to a gene: 10. This CDR3 comprises 17 residues.

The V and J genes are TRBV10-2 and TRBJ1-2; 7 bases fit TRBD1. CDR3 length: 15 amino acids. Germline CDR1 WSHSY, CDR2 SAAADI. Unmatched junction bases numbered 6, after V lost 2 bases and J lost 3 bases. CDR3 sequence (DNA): TGCGCCAGCAGTGAGGGGACAGCTGCGTACTATGGCTACACCTTC. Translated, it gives CASSEGTAAYYGYTF.

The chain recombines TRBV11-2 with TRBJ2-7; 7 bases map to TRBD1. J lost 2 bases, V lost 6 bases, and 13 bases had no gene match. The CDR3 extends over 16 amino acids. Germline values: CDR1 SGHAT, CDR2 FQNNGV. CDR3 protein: CASRLTGLGLPYEQYF. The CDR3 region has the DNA TGTGCCAGCAGGTTGACAGGGTTGGGCCTTCCCTACGAGCAGTACTTC.

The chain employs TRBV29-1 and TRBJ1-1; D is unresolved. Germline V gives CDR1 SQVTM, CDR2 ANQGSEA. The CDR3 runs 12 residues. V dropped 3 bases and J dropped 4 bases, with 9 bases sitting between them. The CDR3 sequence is CSVDDRGTEAFF. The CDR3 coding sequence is TGCAGCGTTGACGATCGGGGCACTGAAGCTTTCTTT.

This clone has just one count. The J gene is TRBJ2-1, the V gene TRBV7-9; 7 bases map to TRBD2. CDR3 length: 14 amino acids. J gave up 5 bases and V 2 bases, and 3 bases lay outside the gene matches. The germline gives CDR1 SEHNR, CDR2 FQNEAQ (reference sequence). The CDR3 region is CASSLYRGDNEQFF. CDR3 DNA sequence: TGTGCCAGCAGCTTATATCGGGGGGACAATGAGCAGTTCTTC.

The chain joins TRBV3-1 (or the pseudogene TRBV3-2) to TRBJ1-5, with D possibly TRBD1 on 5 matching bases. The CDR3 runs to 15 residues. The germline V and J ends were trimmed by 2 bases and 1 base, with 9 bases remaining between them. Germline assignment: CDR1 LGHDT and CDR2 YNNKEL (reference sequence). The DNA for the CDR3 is TGTGCCAGCAGCCAACTGGCAGGGAGCAATCAGCCCCAGCATTTT. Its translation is CASSQLAGSNQPQHF.

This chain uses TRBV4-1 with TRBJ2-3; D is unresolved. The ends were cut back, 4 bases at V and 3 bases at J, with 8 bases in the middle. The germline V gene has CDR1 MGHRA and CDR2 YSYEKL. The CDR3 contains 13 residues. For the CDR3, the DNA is TGCGCCAGCAGCCTCCAGGCTACAGATACGCAGTATTTT. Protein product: CASSLQATDTQYF.

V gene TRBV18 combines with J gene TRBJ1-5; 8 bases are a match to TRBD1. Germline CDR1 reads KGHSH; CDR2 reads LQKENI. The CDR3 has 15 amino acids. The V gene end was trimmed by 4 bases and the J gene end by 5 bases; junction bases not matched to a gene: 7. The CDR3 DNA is TGTGCCAGCTCACTCGAGACAGGGGCGTATCAGCCCCAGCATTTT. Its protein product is CASSLETGAYQPQHF.

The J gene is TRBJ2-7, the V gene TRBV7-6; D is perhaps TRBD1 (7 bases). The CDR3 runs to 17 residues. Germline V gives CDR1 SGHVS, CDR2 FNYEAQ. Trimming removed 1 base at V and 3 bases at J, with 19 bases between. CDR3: CASSLGGEQGFVYEQYF. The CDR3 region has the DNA TGTGCCAGCAGCTTAGGGGGGGAACAGGGGTTTGTCTACGAGCAGTACTTC.

The DNA for the CDR3 is TGTGCCAGCTCACCATCACAGGTCTCCCTAGATGGCTACACCTTC. This gives the protein CASSPSQVSLDGYTF. The chain uses TRBV18 and TRBJ1-2, with TRBD1 as a possible D gene (5 bases). CDR1 is KGHSH, CDR2 LQKENI, per germline. CDR3 length: 15 residues. V lost 2 bases and J lost 6, with 16 bases in between.

CDR3 bases: TGCGCCAGCACCCCTGGGCATCTCATGAACACTGAAGCTTTCTTT. It yields the protein CASTPGHLMNTEAFF. The J gene is TRBJ1-1, the V gene TRBV5-1; D not certain. V lost 6 bases and J 0 bases, leaving 15 bases between the germline ends. The V gene's germline CDR1 is SGHRS and CDR2 YFSETQ. This CDR3 is built from 15 residues. Drawing the rest from reference TRBV5-1 and TRBJ1-1, the complete variable domain is KAGVTQTPRYLIKTRGQQVTLSCSPISGHRSVSWYQQTPGQGLQFLFEYFSETQRNKGNFPGRFSGRQFSNSRSEMNVSTLELGDSALYLCASTPGHLMNTEAFFGQGTRLTVV.

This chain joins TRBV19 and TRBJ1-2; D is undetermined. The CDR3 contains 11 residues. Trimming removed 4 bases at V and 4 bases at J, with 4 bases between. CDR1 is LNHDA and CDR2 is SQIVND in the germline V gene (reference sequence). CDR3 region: CASSTGYGYTF. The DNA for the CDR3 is TGTGCCAGTAGTACAGGCTATGGCTACACCTTC.

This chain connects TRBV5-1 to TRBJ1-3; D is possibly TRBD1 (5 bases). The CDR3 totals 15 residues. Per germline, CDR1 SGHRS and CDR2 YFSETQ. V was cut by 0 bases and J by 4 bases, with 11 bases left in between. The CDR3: CASSLVQGEGNTIYF. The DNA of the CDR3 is TGCGCCAGCAGCTTGGTGCAGGGTGAAGGAAACACCATATATTTT.

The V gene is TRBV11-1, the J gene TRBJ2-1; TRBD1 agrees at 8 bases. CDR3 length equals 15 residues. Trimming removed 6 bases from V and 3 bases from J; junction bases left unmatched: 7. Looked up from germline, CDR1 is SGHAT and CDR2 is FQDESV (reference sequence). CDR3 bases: TGTGCCAGCAGTTATGGACAGGGCGTCTACAATGAGCAGTTCTTC. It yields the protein CASSYGQGVYNEQFF. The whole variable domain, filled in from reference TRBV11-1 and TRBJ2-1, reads EAEVAQSPRYKITEKSQAVAFWCDPISGHATLYWYRQILGQGPELLVQFQDESVVDDSQLPKDRFSAERLKGVDSTLKIQPAELGDSAMYLCASSYGQGVYNEQFFGPGTRLTVL.

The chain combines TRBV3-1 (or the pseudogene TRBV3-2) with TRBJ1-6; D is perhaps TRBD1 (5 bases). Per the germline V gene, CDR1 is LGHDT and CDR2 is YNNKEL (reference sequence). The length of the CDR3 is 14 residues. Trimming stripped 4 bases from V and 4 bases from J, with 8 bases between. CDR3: CASSPRQYNSPLHF. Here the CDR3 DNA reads TGTGCCAGCAGCCCCAGACAGTATAATTCACCCCTCCACTTT.

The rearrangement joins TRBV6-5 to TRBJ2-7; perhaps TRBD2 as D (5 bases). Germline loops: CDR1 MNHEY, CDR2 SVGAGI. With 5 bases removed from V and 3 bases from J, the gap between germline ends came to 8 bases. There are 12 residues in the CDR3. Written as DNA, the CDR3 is TGTGCCAGCAGTAACGAGGGCTACGAGCAGTACTTC. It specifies CASSNEGYEQYF.

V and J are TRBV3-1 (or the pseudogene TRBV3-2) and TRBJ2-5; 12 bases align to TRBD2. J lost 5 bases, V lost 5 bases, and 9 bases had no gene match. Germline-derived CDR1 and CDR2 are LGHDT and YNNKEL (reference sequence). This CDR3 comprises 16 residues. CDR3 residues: CASSGRTSGDYETQYF. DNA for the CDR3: TGTGCCAGCAGCGGCCGGACTAGCGGGGACTATGAGACCCAGTACTTC.

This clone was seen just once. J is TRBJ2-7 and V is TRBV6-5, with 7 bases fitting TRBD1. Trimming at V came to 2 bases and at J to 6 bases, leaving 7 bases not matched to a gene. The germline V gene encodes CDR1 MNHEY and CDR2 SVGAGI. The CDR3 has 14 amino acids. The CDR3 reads CASSYDRARSEQYF. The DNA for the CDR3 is TGTGCCAGCAGTTACGACAGGGCCCGTAGCGAGCAGTACTTC.

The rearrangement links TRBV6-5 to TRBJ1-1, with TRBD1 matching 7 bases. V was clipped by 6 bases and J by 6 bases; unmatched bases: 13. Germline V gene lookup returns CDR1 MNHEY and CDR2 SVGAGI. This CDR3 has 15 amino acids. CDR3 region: CASRTRQGTLAEAFF. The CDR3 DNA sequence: TGTGCCAGCAGAACCCGACAGGGTACATTGGCTGAAGCTTTCTTT.

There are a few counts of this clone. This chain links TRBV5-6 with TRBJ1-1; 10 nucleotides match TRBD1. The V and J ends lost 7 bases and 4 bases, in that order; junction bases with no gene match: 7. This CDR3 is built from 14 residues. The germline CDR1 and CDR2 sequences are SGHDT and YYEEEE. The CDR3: CASGTGVLSTEAFF. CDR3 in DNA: TGTGCCAGCGGGACAGGGGTGCTGAGCACTGAAGCTTTCTTT.

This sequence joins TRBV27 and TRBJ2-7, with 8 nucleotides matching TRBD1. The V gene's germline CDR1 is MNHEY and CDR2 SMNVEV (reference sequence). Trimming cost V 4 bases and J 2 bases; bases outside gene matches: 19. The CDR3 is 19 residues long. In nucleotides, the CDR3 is TGTGCCAGCAGTTCCCGGACAGGGCGACTTCTAACCGAAGCCTACGAGCAGTACTTC. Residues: CASSSRTGRLLTEAYEQYF.